This TCR beta chain originates from a study of CD8 T cells in Susac syndrome. An amount of RNA that ranged from roughly 0.45 to 1 ug was reverse transcribed with random hexamers. Amplification of TCR beta CDR3 by immunoSEQ multiplex PCR spanned 54 Vbeta and 13 Jbeta. TCRdb recomputed calls from the immunoSEQ multiplex PCR reads with MiXCR, one row per CDR3 protein. The top ten hold about 0.095% of the sample, which has some 170,000 distinct CDR3 sequences, approximately 95% seen once. Sequencing targeted TCR beta in blood CD8+ and CD4+ T cells. The authors negatively isolated CD8+ and CD4+ T cells and FACS-enriched TEMRA cells. Deletions cut 2 bases from V and 7 bases from J, with 14 bases between. CDR1 is SQVTM and CDR2 is ANQGSEA in the germline V gene. CDR3 length: 13 amino acids.

V and J are TRBV29-1 and TRBJ1-2; D might be TRBD1 (5 bases). The sample consisted of CD4+ T cells from PBMCs. The receptor comes from a human donor with multiple sclerosis. CDR3 loop: CSVEKGLAAGYTF. The CDR3 DNA follows: TGCAGCGTTGAAAAGGGGCTAGCTGCTGGCTACACCTTC.